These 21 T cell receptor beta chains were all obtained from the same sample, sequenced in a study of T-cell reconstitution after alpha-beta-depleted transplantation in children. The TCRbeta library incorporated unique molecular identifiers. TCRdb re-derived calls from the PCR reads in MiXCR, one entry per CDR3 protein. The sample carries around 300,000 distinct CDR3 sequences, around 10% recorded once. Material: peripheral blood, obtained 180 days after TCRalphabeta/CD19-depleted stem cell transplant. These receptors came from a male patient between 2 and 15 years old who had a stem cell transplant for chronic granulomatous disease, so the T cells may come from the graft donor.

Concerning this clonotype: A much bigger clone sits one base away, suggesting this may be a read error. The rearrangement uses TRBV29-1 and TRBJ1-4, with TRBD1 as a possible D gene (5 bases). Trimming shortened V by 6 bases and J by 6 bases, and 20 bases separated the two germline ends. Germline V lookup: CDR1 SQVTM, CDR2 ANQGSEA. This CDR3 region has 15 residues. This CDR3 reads CSVSRQWDGDEKLFF. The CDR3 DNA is TGCAGCGTCAGCCGACAGTGGGATGGTGATGAAAAACTGTTTTTT.

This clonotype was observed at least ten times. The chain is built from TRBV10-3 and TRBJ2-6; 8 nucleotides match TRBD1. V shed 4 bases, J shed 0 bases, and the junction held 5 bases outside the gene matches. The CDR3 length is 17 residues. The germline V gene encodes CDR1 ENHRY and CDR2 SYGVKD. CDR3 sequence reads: CAISGPGGPSGANVLTF. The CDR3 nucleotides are TGTGCCATCAGTGGACCAGGGGGCCCCTCTGGGGCCAACGTCCTGACTTTC.

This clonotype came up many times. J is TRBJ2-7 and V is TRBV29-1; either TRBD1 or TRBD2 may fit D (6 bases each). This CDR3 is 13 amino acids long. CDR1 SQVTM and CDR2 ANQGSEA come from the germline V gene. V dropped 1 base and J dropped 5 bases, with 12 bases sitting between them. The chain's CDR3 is CSVEGRGTHEQYF. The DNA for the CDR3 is TGCAGCGTTGAAGGGAGGGGGACCCACGAGCAGTACTTC.

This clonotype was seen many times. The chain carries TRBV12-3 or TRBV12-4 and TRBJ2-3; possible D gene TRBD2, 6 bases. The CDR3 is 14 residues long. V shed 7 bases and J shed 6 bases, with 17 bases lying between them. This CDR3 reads CASNHRGSTDTQYF. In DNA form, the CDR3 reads TGTGCCAGCAACCACCGGGGGTCGACTGATACGCAGTATTTT.

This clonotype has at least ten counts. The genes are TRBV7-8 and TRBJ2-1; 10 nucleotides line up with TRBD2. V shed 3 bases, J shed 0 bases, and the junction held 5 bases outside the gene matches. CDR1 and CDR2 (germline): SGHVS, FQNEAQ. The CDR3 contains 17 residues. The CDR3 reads CASSFLSGGSSYNEQFF. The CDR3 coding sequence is TGTGCCAGCAGCTTTCTTAGCGGGGGGTCCTCCTACAATGAGCAGTTCTTC.

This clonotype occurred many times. The DNA for the CDR3 is TGTGCCACCAGTGAACACCGGGACAGGGCGGAGAATGAGCAGTTCTTC. Encoded protein: CATSEHRDRAENEQFF. The V gene is TRBV24-1, the J gene TRBJ2-1; 9 bases fit TRBD1. From germline, CDR1 is KGHDR and CDR2 SFDVKD. The CDR3 runs 16 residues. Trimming cost V 4 bases and J 7 bases; bases outside gene matches: 10.

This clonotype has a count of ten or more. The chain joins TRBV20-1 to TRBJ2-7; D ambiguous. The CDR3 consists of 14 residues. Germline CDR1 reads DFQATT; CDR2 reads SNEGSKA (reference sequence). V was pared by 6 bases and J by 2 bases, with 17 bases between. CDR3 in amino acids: CSAPPLATTYEQYF. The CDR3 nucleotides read TGCAGTGCCCCCCCACTGGCAACTACCTACGAGCAGTACTTC.

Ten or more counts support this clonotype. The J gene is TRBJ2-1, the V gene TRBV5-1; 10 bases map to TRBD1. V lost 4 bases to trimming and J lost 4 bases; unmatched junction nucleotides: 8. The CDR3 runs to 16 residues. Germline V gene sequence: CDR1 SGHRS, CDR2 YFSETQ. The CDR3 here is CASSATGGNDYNEQFF. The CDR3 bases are TGCGCCAGCAGCGCGACAGGGGGCAACGATTACAATGAGCAGTTCTTC.

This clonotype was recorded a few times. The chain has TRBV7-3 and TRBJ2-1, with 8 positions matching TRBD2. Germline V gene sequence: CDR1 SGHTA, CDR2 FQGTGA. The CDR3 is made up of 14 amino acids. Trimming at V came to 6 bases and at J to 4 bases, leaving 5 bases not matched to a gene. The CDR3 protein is CASRLAGPYNEQFF. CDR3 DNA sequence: TGTGCCAGCAGGCTAGCGGGCCCGTACAATGAGCAGTTCTTC.

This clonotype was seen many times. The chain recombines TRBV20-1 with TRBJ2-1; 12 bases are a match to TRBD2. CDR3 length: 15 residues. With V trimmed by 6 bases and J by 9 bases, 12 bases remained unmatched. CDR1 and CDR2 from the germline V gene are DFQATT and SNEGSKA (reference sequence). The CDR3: CSALKTSGGRIEQFF. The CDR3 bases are TGCAGTGCCCTTAAAACTAGCGGGGGGCGGATTGAGCAGTTCTTC.

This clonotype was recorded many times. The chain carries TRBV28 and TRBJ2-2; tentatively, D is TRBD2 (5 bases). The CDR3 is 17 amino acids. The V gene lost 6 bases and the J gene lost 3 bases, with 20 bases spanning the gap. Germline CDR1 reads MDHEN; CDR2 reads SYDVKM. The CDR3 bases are TGTGCCAGCAGCACGACACTGGTGGCGGGTTACACCGGGGAGCTGTTTTTT. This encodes CASSTTLVAGYTGELFF.

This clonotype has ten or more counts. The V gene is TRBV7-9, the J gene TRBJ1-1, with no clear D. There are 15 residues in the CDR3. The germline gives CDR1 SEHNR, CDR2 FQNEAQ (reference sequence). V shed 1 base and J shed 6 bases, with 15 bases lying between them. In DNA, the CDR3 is TGTGCCAGCAGCTTAGAGGGTATAGGGAGTCCTGAAGCTTTCTTT. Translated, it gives CASSLEGIGSPEAFF.

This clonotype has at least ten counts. The CDR3 loop is CASSLDLGYNSPLHF. The CDR3 DNA sequence: TGTGCCAGCAGCTTAGACCTAGGATATAATTCACCCCTCCACTTT. This chain joins TRBV7-2 and TRBJ1-6; no reliable D call. The V end was cut by 1 base, the J end by 4 bases, with 8 bases between. The CDR3 contains 15 residues. Germline CDR1 and CDR2: SGHTA and FQGNSA.

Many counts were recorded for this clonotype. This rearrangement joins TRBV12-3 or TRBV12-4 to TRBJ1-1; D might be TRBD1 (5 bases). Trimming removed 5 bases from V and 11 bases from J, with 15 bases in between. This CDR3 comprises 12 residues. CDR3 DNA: TGTGCCAGCAGTGCTGACAGAGAGCGCGCTTTCTTT. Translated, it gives CASSADRERAFF.

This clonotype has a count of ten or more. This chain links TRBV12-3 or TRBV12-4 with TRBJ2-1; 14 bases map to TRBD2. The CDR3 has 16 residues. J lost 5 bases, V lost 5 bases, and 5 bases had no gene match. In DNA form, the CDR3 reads TGTGCCAGCAGTGGGGGACTAGCGGGAGTGCACAATGAGCAGTTCTTC. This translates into CASSGGLAGVHNEQFF.

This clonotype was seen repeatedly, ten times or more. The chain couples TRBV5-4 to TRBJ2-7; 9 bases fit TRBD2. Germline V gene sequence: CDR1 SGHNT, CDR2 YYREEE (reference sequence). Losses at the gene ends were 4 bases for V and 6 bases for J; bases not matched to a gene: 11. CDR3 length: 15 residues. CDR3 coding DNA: TGTGCCAGCAGCCCACTCACTGGACTAGCGCGCGAGCAGTACTTC. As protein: CASSPLTGLAREQYF.

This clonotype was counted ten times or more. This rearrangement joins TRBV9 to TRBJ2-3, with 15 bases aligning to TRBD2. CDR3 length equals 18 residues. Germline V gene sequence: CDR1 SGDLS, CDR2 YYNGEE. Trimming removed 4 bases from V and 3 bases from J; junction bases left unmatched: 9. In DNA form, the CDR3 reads TGTGCCAGCAGCCCTCGGACTAGCGGGAGGGCCTATACAGATACGCAGTATTTT. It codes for CASSPRTSGRAYTDTQYF.

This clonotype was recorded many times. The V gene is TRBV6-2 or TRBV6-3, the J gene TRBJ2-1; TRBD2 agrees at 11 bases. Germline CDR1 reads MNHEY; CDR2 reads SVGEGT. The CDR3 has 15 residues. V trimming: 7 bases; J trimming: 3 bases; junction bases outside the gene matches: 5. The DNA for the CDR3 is TGTGCCAGCACTTTAGCGGGAGGGTACTACAATGAGCAGTTCTTC. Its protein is CASTLAGGYYNEQFF.

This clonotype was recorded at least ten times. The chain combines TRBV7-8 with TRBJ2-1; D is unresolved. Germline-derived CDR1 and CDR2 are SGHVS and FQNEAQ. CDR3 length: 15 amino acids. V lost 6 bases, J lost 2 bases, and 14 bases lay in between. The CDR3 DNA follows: TGTGCCAGCAGAGGCACAGTATTCCCCTACAATGAGCAGTTCTTC. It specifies CASRGTVFPYNEQFF.

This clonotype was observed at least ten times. CDR3 bases: TGTGCCAGCAGTACCGGGACCCCCAATAGTGAGCAGTTCTTC. As protein: CASSTGTPNSEQFF. This chain links TRBV12-3 or TRBV12-4 with TRBJ2-1; the D call may be TRBD1 or TRBD2 (5 bases each). Trimming left V 5 bases short and J 9 bases short, with 17 bases between. The CDR3 sequence is 14 residues long.

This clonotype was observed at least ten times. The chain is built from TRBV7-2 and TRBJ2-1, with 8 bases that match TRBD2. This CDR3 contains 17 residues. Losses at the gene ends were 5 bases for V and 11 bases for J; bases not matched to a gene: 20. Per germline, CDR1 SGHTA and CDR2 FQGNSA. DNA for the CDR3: TGTGCCAGCAGCCCACACCCGGGGGGGTCCCTGGGAATGAAGCAGTTCTTC. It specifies CASSPHPGGSLGMKQFF.